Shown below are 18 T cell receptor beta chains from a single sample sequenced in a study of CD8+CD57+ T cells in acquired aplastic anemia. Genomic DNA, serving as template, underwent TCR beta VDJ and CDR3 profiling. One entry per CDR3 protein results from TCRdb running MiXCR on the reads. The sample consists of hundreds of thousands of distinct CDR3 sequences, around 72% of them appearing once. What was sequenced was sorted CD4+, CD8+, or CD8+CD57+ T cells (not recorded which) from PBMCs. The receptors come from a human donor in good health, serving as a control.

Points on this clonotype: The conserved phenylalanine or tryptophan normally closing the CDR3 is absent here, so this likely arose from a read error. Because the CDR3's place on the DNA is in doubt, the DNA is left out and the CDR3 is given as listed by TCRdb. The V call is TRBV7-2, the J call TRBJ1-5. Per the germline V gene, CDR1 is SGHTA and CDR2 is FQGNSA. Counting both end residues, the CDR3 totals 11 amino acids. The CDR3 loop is CASSVDHPEHS.

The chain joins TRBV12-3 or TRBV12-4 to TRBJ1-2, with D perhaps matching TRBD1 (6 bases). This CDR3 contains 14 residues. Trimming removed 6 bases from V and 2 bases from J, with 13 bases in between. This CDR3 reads CASSLQGLNYGYTF. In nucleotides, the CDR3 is TGTGCCAGCAGCTTACAGGGCCTGAACTATGGCTACACCTTC.

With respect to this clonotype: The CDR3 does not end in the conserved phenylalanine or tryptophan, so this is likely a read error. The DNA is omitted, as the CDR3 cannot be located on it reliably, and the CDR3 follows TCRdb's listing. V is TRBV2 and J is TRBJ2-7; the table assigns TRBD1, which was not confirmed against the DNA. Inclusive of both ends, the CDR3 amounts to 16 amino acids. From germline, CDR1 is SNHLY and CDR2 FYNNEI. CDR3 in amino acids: CASSMDRAVNQPQHFG.

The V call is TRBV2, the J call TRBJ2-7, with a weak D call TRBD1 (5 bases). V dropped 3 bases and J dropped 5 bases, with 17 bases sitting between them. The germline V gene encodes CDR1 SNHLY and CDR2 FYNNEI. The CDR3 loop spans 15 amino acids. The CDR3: CASSDGGRVIDEQYF. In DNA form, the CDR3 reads TGTGCCAGCAGTGACGGTGGCAGGGTCATAGACGAGCAGTACTTC.

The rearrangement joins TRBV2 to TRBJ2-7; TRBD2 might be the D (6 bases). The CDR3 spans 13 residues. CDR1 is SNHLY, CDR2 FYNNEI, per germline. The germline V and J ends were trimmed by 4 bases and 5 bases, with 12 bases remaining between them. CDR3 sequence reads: CASSVDGGDEQYF. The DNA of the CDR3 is TGTGCCAGCAGTGTCGACGGAGGGGACGAGCAGTACTTC.

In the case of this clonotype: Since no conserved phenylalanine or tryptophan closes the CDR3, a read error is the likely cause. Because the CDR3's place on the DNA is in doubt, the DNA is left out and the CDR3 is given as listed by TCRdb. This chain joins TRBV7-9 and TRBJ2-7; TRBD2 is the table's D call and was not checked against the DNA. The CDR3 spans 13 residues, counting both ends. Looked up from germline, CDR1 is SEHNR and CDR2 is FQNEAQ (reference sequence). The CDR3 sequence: CASRLGLLHELYL.

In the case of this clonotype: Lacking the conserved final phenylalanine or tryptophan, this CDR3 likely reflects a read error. CDR3 in amino acids: CASSFQVTGADVLTL. CDR3 coding DNA: TGTGCCAGCAGCTTCCAGGTTACTGGGGCCGACGTCCTGACTTTA. The rearrangement links TRBV2 to TRBJ2-6; possible D gene TRBD1, 5 bases. This CDR3 has 15 residues. CDR1 is SNHLY, CDR2 FYNNEI, per germline.

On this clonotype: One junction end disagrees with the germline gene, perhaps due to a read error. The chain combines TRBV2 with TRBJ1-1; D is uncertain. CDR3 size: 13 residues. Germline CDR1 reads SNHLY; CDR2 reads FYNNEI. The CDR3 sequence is CASSMGGTTEDFF. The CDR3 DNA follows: TGTGCCAGCAGTATGGGAGGCACTACTGAAGATTTCTTT.

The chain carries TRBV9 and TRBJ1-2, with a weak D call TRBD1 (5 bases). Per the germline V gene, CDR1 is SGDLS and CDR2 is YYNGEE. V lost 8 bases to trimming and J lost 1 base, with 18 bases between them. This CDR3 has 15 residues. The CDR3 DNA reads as TGTGCCAGTAGTGCTGGGTCAGGGTTTAACTATGGCTACACCTTC. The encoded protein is CASSAGSGFNYGYTF.

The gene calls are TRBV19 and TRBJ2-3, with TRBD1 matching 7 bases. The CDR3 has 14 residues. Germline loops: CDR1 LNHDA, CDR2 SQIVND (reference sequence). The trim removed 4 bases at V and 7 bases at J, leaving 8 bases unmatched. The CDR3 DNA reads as TGTGCCAGTAGTACCTCGGACAGGTCAAATACGCAGTATTTT. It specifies CASSTSDRSNTQYF.

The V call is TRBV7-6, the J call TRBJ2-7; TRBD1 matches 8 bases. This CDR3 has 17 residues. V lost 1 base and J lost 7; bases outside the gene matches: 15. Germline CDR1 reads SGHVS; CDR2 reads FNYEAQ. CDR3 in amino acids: CASSLGAGGFEKLEQYF. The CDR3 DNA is TGTGCCAGCAGCTTAGGGGCAGGGGGCTTTGAAAAACTGGAGCAGTACTTC.

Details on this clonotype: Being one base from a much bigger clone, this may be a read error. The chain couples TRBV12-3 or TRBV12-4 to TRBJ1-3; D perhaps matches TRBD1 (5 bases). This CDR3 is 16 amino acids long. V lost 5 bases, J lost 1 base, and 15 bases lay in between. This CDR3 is CASSLGRDQSGNTIYF. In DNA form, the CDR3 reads TGTGCCAGCAGTCTCGGGAGGGACCAATCTGGAAACACCATATATTTT.

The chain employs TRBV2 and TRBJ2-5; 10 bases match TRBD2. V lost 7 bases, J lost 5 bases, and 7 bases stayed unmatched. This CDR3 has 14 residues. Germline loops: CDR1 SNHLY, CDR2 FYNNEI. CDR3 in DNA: TGTGCCAGCAACAGCGGGGGGGCACAGGAGACCCAGTACTTC. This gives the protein CASNSGGAQETQYF.

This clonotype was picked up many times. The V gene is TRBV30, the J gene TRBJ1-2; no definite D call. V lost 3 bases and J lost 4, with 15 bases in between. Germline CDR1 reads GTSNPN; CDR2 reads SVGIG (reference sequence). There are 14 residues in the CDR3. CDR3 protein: CAWSEDSISYGYTF. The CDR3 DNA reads TGTGCCTGGAGCGAGGACTCGATCTCCTATGGCTACACCTTC.

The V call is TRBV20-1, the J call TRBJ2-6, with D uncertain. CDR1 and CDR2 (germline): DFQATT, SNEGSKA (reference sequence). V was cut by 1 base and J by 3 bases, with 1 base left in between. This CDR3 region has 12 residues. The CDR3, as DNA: TGCAGTGCTAGAGGTGGGGCCAACGTCCTGACTTTC. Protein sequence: CSARGGANVLTF.

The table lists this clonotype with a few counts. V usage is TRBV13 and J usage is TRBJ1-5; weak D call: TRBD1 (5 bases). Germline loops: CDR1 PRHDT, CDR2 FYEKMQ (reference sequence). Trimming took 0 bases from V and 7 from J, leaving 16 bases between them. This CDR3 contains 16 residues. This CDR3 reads CASSLGGAGSGQPQHF. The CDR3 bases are TGTGCCAGCAGCTTAGGCGGGGCAGGGAGTGGGCAGCCCCAGCATTTT.

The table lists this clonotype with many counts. Written as DNA, the CDR3 is TGTGCCAGCAGCTTAGCGCACTATGGCTACACCTTC. This encodes CASSLAHYGYTF. The gene calls are TRBV7-2 and TRBJ1-2, with D unclear. Trimming removed 0 bases at V and 3 bases at J, with 2 bases between. This CDR3 has 12 residues. Germline CDR1 is SGHTA and CDR2 is FQGNSA.

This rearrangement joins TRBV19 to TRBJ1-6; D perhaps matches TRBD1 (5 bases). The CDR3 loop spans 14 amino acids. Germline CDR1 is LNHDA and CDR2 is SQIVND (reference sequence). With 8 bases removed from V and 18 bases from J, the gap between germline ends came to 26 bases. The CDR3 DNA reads TGTGCCAGTGGTCCGGGACGGGCGGATTCTCCGCCCCACTTT. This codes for CASGPGRADSPPHF. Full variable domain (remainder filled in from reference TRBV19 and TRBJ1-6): DGGITQSPKYLFRKEGQNVTLSCEQNLNHDAMYWYRQDPGQGLRLIYYSQIVNDFQKGDIAEGYSVSREKKESFPLTVTSAQKNPTAFYLCASGPGRADSPPHFGNGTRLTVT.